Each of the 19 T cell receptor beta chains below was sequenced from the same sample in a study of blood T cells in healthy people across ages. Primed by a sample-barcoded 5' primer and a J-beta primer mix, a second PCR proceeded for 7 to 11 cycles. MiXCR, run by TCRdb on the 5' RACE reads, gives a single entry per CDR3 protein. The sample lists roughly 1,000,000 distinct CDR3 sequences, roughly a quarter seen once, with less than 0.75% in the top ten. The same sample was also studied in work on T cells of mothers and their children.

Sequencing was carried out using blood. The receptor source for this set is a girl aged 2 to 9 in good health.

This sequence joins TRBV7-3 and TRBJ1-1, with 7 bases identical to TRBD1. Germline loops: CDR1 SGHTA, CDR2 FQGTGA. V was pared by 5 bases and J by 0 bases, with 6 bases of the junction left unmatched. The CDR3 totals 15 residues. CDR3 region: CASSPSTGMNTEAFF. CDR3 nucleotide sequence: TGTGCCAGCAGCCCTTCGACAGGGATGAACACTGAAGCTTTCTTT.

This clonotype was seen a few times. The chain joins TRBV19 to TRBJ1-4; possible D gene TRBD1, 6 bases. The V end was cut by 3 bases, the J end by 7 bases, with 12 bases between. The CDR3 spans 14 residues. The germline V gene has CDR1 LNHDA and CDR2 SQIVND (reference sequence). The CDR3 sequence: CASSMLGATEKLFF. The CDR3 DNA reads TGTGCCAGTAGTATGCTGGGGGCGACTGAAAAACTGTTTTTT.

This clonotype was seen more than once but under ten times. V gene TRBV18 combines with J gene TRBJ1-6, with 7 bases that match TRBD1. The CDR3 consists of 14 residues. Germline CDR1 KGHSH, CDR2 LQKENI. Losses at the gene ends were 4 bases for V and 6 bases for J; bases not matched to a gene: 3. CDR3 sequence: CASSLRDSNSPLHF. The CDR3 nucleotides read TGTGCCAGCTCACTCCGGGACAGTAATTCACCCCTCCACTTT.

The CDR3 sequence is CSASGRVRSYNEQFF. CDR3 in DNA: TGCAGTGCTAGTGGACGGGTGCGCTCCTACAATGAGCAGTTCTTC. The chain joins TRBV20-1 to TRBJ2-1; D unresolved. The CDR3 totals 15 residues. V was cut by 3 bases and J by 0 bases, with 12 bases left in between. Germline V gene sequence: CDR1 DFQATT, CDR2 SNEGSKA (reference sequence).

The J gene is TRBJ2-5, the V gene TRBV5-1; 8 bases are a match to TRBD1. CDR1 SGHRS and CDR2 YFSETQ come from the germline V gene. V trimming: 0 bases; J trimming: 1 base; junction bases outside the gene matches: 14. This CDR3 region has 19 residues. CDR3 nucleotides: TGCGCCAGCAGCTTGGGGACAGGGTTGGGGACGGTCCCCCAAGAGACCCAGTACTTC. The encoded protein is CASSLGTGLGTVPQETQYF.

V usage is TRBV15 and J usage is TRBJ2-5; D gene uncertain. The assigned J gene may be wrong: the sequence end matches TRBJ2-1 better. The CDR3 length is 15 residues. Germline-derived CDR1 and CDR2 are LNHNV and YYDKDF (reference sequence). The CDR3 bases are TGTGCCACCAGTGGTTTGGGGTTGGTTTGGGGTGAGCAGTTCTTC. As protein: CATSGLGLVWGEQFF.

The V gene is TRBV13, the J gene TRBJ2-1, with 11 nucleotides matching TRBD1. Germline V gene lookup returns CDR1 PRHDT and CDR2 FYEKMQ (reference sequence). J lost 7 bases, V lost 5 bases, and 7 bases had no gene match. The CDR3 covers 15 residues. As DNA, the CDR3 is TGTGCCAGCAGCGCGCGGACAGGGGGCCATAATGAGCAGTTCTTC. It yields the protein CASSARTGGHNEQFF.

This clonotype was detected only a few times. This chain links TRBV27 with TRBJ1-5; D ambiguous. V lost 2 bases and J 3 bases, leaving 8 bases between the germline ends. The CDR3 consists of 14 residues. Germline V gene lookup returns CDR1 MNHEY and CDR2 SMNVEV (reference sequence). This chain's CDR3 is CASSLVGVNQPQHF. CDR3 DNA sequence: TGTGCCAGCAGTTTAGTGGGTGTCAATCAGCCCCAGCATTTT.

The J gene is TRBJ2-1, the V gene TRBV29-1; the match to TRBD1 covers 8 bases. The trim removed 0 bases at V and 4 bases at J, leaving 11 bases unmatched. The CDR3 covers 17 residues. Germline V gives CDR1 SQVTM, CDR2 ANQGSEA. DNA for the CDR3: TGCAGCGTTGAAGATCAGGGGGCGGCAACCCGATACAATGAGCAGTTCTTC. Translation gives CSVEDQGAATRYNEQFF.

V usage is TRBV7-9 and J usage is TRBJ2-1, with 7 positions matching TRBD1. The J call may be in error: the DNA end matches TRBJ2-5 better. The CDR3 covers 15 residues. Germline V gene lookup returns CDR1 SEHNR and CDR2 FQNEAQ (reference sequence). CDR3 amino acids: CASSERDSSQETQYF. The CDR3 DNA reads TGTGCCAGCAGCGAACGGGACAGTTCACAAGAGACCCAGTACTTC.

The genes are TRBV15 and TRBJ2-1; D call uncertain. CDR3 size: 12 residues. CDR1 is LNHNV, CDR2 YYDKDF, per germline (reference sequence). The V and J ends lost 3 bases and 8 bases respectively, with 8 bases between them. CDR3 in amino acids: CATSSLSYEQFF. In nucleotides, the CDR3 is TGTGCCACCAGCAGTCTATCCTATGAGCAGTTCTTC.

The CDR3 sequence is CSVASVDTIRTGELFF. DNA of the CDR3: TGCAGCGTGGCCTCCGTAGACACCATAAGGACCGGGGAGCTGTTTTTT. This chain links TRBV29-1 with TRBJ2-2; D is ambiguous. Germline assignment: CDR1 SQVTM and CDR2 ANQGSEA. V was clipped by 6 bases and J by 5 bases, with 22 bases between them. The CDR3 has 16 residues.

The CDR3 sequence is CASEPSYNEQFF. Written as DNA, the CDR3 is TGTGCCAGCGAGCCGTCCTACAATGAGCAGTTCTTC. The V and J genes are TRBV7-9 and TRBJ2-1, with D unclear. Trimming stripped 8 bases from V and 1 base from J, with 6 bases between. CDR1 SEHNR and CDR2 FQNEAQ come from the germline V gene (reference sequence). The CDR3 length is 12 residues.

This clonotype was found a few times. The CDR3 sequence: CASSLAGTRETQYF. In DNA, the CDR3 is TGTGCCAGCAGCTTAGCCGGAACCCGGGAGACCCAGTACTTC. V and J are TRBV11-2 and TRBJ2-5; D is uncertain. This CDR3 spans 14 amino acids. CDR1 and CDR2 (germline): SGHAT, FQNNGV. V lost 1 base to trimming and J lost 5 bases, with 11 bases between them.

This clonotype was picked up a small number of times. CDR3 region: CASRGGGARNGELFF. For the CDR3, the DNA is TGTGCCAGCAGAGGCGGGGGGGCGAGGAACGGGGAGCTGTTTTTT. The J gene is TRBJ2-2, the V gene TRBV27; TRBD2 agrees at 9 bases. This CDR3 has 15 residues. Germline V CDR1 and CDR2: MNHEY, SMNVEV (reference sequence). V gave up 6 bases and J gave up 7 bases; unmatched junction bases: 9.

The V gene is TRBV29-1, the J gene TRBJ2-7; 9 bases align to TRBD1. Germline CDR1 reads SQVTM; CDR2 reads ANQGSEA. With 6 bases clipped from V and 6 bases from J, the junction kept 9 bases outside the gene matches. The length of the CDR3 is 13 residues. The chain's CDR3 is CSVQGGDRVEQYF. The CDR3 DNA follows: TGCAGCGTACAGGGGGGGGACAGGGTCGAGCAGTACTTC.

This clonotype came up a few times. V is TRBV7-2 and J is TRBJ2-5; 7 positions agree with TRBD2. In germline, CDR1 is SGHTA, CDR2 FQGNSA. The CDR3 has 13 residues. V dropped 6 bases and J dropped 7; count of bases not matched to a gene: 8. The CDR3 region has the DNA TGTGCCAGCAGGGCCGGGGGGTCAGGGACCCAGTACTTC. Amino acid sequence: CASRAGGSGTQYF.

This clonotype was observed a handful of times. V usage is TRBV2 and J usage is TRBJ2-2; tentative D call: TRBD2 (5 bases). The CDR3 totals 12 residues. Germline CDR1 SNHLY, CDR2 FYNNEI. V gave up 9 bases and J gave up 6 bases, with 11 bases separating them. CDR3 amino acids: CARKREAGELFF. The DNA for the CDR3 is TGTGCCAGAAAACGGGAAGCCGGGGAGCTGTTTTTT.

This clonotype was recorded a few times. The rearrangement joins TRBV3-1 to TRBJ1-1, with D hard to call. CDR3 length equals 11 residues. V shed 1 base and J shed 8 bases, with 5 bases lying between them. The germline gives CDR1 LGHDT, CDR2 YNNKEL (reference sequence). Here the CDR3 DNA reads TGTGCCAGCAGCCAAGCCAAGGAAGCTTTCTTT. It is translated as CASSQAKEAFF. Based on the CDR3 plus reference TRBV3-1 and TRBJ1-1, the full variable domain is DTAVSQTPKYLVTQMGNDKSIKCEQNLGHDTMYWYKQDSKKFLKIMFSYNNKELIINETVPNRFSPKSPDKAHLNLHINSLELGDSAVYFCASSQAKEAFFGQGTRLTVV.